The T cell receptor (beta chain) described here comes from a study of Ad26.COV2.S vaccination and SARS-CoV-2 variants. Sequenced by immunoSEQ multiplex PCR; TCRdb stores in-frame clones only, minus some. The repertoire consists of about 350,000 clones, with 70% to 90% occurring once and the leading ten covering roughly 3.1%. Treatment of the sample: about 20 received Ad26.COV2.S at low or high dose, single or two shots; roughly five received placebo; per-sample allocation not given. Day 63 following the first vaccine or placebo injection was when the samples were taken. The CDR3 length is 15 residues. The V gene lost 4 bases and the J gene lost 2 bases, with 15 bases spanning the gap. Germline V gene sequence: CDR1 SGHNT, CDR2 YYREEE (reference sequence).

The sequencing used peripheral blood, collected in a trial of Ad26.COV2.S vaccine versus placebo. The chain carries TRBV5-4 and TRBJ2-5; D is possibly TRBD2 (6 bases). The sequence was collected from a person between 18 and 60 years old who received the Ad26.COV2.S COVID-19 vaccine or a placebo. CDR3 amino acids: CASSVRFGGQETQYF. In nucleotides, the CDR3 is TGTGCCAGCAGCGTCAGATTCGGGGGTCAAGAGACCCAGTACTTC.